Included here is one T cell receptor (beta chain) sequence, with context. Via MiXCR, TCRdb re-called the RT-PCR reads, giving one row per CDR3 protein. The table shows 920,000 or so distinct CDR3 sequences, with about a sixth occurring only once. This CDR3 comprises 15 residues. Trimming removed 5 bases from V and 2 bases from J, with 14 bases in between. Germline assignment: CDR1 MNHNS and CDR2 SASEGT. This sample is drawn from a study of patients and donors after allogeneic stem cell transplantation. Sequencing input: blood, either unsorted or a sorted T cell fraction (not recorded which). This TCR derives from a human donor who was either an allogeneic HSCT recipient or a stem cell or donor lymphocyte infusion donor (not recorded which). It is not recorded whose cells these are; they may come from a transplant donor. This chain links TRBV6-1 with TRBJ2-3; D not certain. CDR3 nucleotides: TGTGCCAGCAGTCATCGGACGGCGCTCACAGATACGCAGTATTTT. Translated, it gives CASSHRTALTDTQYF.